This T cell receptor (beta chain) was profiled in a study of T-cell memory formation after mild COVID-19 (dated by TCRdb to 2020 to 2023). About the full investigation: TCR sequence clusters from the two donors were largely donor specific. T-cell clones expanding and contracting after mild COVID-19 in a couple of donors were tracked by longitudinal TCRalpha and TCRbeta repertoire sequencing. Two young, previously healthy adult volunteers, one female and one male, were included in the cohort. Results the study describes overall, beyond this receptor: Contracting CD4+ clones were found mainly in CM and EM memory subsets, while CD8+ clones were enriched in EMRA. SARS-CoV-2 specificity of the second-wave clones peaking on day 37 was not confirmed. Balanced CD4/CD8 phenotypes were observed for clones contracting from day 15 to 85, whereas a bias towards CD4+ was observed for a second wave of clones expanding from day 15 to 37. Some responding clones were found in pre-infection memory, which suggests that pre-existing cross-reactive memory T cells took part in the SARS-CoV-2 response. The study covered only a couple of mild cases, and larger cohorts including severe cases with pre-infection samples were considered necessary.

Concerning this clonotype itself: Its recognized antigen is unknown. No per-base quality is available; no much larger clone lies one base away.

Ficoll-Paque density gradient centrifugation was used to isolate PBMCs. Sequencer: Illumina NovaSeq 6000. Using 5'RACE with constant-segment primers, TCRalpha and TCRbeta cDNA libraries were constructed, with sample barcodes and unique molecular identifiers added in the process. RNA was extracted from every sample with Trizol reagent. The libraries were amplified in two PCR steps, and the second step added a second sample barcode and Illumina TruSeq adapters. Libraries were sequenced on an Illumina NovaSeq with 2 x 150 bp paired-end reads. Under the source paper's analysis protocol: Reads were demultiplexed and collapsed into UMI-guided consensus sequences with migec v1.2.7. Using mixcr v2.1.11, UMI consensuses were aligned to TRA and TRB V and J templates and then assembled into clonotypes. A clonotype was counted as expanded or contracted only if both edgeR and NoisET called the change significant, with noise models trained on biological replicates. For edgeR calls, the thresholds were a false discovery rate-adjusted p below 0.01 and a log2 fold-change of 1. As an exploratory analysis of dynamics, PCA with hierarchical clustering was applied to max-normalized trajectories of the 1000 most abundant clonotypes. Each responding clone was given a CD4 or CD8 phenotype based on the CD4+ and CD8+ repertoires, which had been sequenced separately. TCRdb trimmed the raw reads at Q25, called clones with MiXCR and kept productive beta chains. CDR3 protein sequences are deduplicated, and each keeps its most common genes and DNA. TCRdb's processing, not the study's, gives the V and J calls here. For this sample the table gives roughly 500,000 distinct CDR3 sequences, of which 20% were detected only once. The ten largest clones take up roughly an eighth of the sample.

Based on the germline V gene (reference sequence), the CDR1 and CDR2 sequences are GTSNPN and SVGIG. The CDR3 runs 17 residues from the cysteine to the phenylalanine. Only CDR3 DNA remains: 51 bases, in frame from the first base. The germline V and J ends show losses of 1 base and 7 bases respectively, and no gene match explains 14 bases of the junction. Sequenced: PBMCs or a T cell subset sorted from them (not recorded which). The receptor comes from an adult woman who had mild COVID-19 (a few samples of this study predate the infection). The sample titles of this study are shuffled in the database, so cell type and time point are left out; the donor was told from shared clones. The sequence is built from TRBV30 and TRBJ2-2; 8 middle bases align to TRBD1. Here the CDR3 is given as CAWSGIQFRGQVGELFF. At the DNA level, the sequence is TGTGCCTGGAGTGGGATTCAGTTCAGGGGGCAAGTCGGGGAGCTGTTTTTT.